Detailed here is one T cell receptor beta chain. The CDR3 is 15 residues long. CDR1 SEHNR and CDR2 FQNEAQ come from the germline V gene (reference sequence). The V gene end was trimmed by 5 bases and the J gene end by 2 bases; junction bases not matched to a gene: 3. The data belong to a study of blood T cell repertoires in COVID-19. Overall study: Whether acute or convalescent, the COVID-19 samples came from the United States, Italy and Spain. In each case, the material was cDNA or gDNA derived from T cells, B-cell-depleted T cells, or PBMCs.

As handled by the study authors: Amplification of reference gene primers provided the estimated nucleated cell counts. The protocol was immunoSEQ multiplex PCR, while the TCRdb copy is restricted to in-frame clones and leaves out a portion. V and J calls and clone size are given by that table; D and trimming were obtained from the DNA. The repertoire holds fewer than 90,000 clones, with 88% as singletons. This receptor was identified in a human donor in a cohort sampled during active COVID-19. The source material was peripheral blood. V and J are TRBV7-9 and TRBJ2-3; 11 bases align to TRBD2. The CDR3 sequence: CASSQGLADTDTQYF. CDR3 sequence (DNA): TGTGCCAGCAGCCAGGGACTAGCGGACACAGATACGCAGTATTTT.